The next 6 T cell receptor beta chains were all read from a single sample in a study of shared clonotypes between healthy human individuals. Profiled with immunoSEQ multiplex PCR; TCRdb holds only in-frame clones, not every one. The repertoire has about 1 million clones, around 75% of them found once; the top ten carry nearly 1.5%. The specimen was memory CD4+ T cells sorted from blood. Described subset: CD45RA-negative fraction. The source of these receptors is a man aged 18 to 29 in good health.

This chain links TRBV7-9 with TRBJ2-2; TRBD1 agrees at 8 bases. The CDR3 is 15 amino acids. The trim removed 5 bases at V and 6 bases at J, leaving 8 bases unmatched. Germline values: CDR1 SEHNR, CDR2 FQNEAQ (reference sequence). The chain's CDR3 is CASSQDRALAGELFF. The CDR3, as DNA: TGTGCCAGCAGCCAGGACAGGGCACTGGCCGGGGAGCTGTTTTTT.

The gene calls are TRBV6-5 and TRBJ2-1; possibly TRBD2 for D (5 bases). Germline-derived CDR1 and CDR2 are MNHEY and SVGAGI. The CDR3 has 15 amino acids. The V and J ends lost 5 bases and 5 bases respectively, with 16 bases between them. DNA for the CDR3: TGTGCCAGCAGTCCATTCGGGGAGAGGAACAATGAGCAGTTCTTC. Translation gives CASSPFGERNNEQFF.

The chain recombines TRBV13 with TRBJ1-6; D is perhaps TRBD1 (6 bases). V was cut by 6 bases and J by 7 bases, with 16 bases left in between. Germline V gene lookup returns CDR1 PRHDT and CDR2 FYEKMQ (reference sequence). The CDR3 extends over 15 amino acids. The CDR3 region is CASRRGALGNSPLHF. CDR3 nucleotide sequence: TGTGCCAGCAGACGGGGGGCGCTTGGGAATTCACCCCTCCACTTT.

Here the CDR3 reads CASKETLAGNTIYF. CDR3 coding DNA: TGTGCCAGCAAAGAGACGCTCGCTGGAAACACCATATATTTT. This chain links TRBV6-1 with TRBJ1-3; D call uncertain. Germline-derived CDR1 and CDR2 are MNHNS and SASEGT. V lost 7 bases to trimming and J lost 2 bases, with 12 bases between them. The CDR3 length is 14 residues.

The chain recombines TRBV5-1 with TRBJ1-1, with 8 positions matching TRBD1. Germline V gene lookup returns CDR1 SGHRS and CDR2 YFSETQ. V lost 3 bases to trimming and J lost 3 bases; unmatched junction nucleotides: 16. The CDR3 is 18 residues long. CDR3 protein: CASSWSSDRAVPDTEAFF. The CDR3 nucleotides read TGCGCCAGCAGCTGGTCTTCGGACAGGGCGGTTCCTGACACTGAAGCTTTCTTT.

The chain links TRBV5-4 to TRBJ1-2; no definite D call. The CDR3 has 16 amino acids. Germline-derived CDR1 and CDR2 are SGHNT and YYREEE (reference sequence). With 4 bases removed from V and 0 bases from J, the gap between germline ends came to 16 bases. The CDR3, as DNA: TGTGCCAGCAGCCCGGGATCCGTCGATTCTAACTATGGCTACACCTTC. This translates into CASSPGSVDSNYGYTF. The full variable domain, in which reference TRBV5-4 and TRBJ1-2 provide the parts outside the CDR3, is ETGVTQSPTHLIKTRGQQVTLRCSSQSGHNTVSWYQQALGQGPQFIFQYYREEENGRGNFPPRFSGLQFPNYSSELNVNALELDDSALYLCASSPGSVDSNYGYTFGSGTRLTVV.